This T cell receptor (beta chain) is from a study of T cell changes during pregnancy in multiple sclerosis. This clone was seen just once. This table comes from immunoSEQ multiplex PCR, and its TCRdb copy is limited to in-frame clones, with some not included. The data contain 26,000 or so clones, 92% of them singletons. Germline loops: CDR1 LGHNA, CDR2 YSLEER. Germline trimming cut 4 bases from V and 5 bases from J; bases unmatched to any gene: 5. The CDR3 is 14 residues long. The source of this sequence is a female donor in good health, enrolled as a control in a pregnancy study. The rearrangement links TRBV4-3 to TRBJ1-1; 9 bases map to TRBD1. This specimen was peripheral blood, taken in the first trimester of pregnancy. The CDR3 region has the DNA TGCGCCAGCAGCCGGGACAGGGTGGGGACTGAAGCTTTCTTT. Amino acids: CASSRDRVGTEAFF.